What follows describes a single TCR beta chain. This sample was included in a study of PD-1 blockade in classical Hodgkin lymphoma. All the patients suffered relapse after autologous stem cell transplantation, and brentuximab vedotin exposure differed. Clones were read by immunoSEQ multiplex PCR, and TCRdb kept only the in-frame ones, dropping some. The repertoire consists of about 90,000 clones, with approximately 92% occurring once and the leading ten covering about 11%. The ends were cut back, 2 bases at V and 6 bases at J, with 14 bases in the middle. The CDR3 totals 15 residues. In germline, CDR1 is LGHNT, CDR2 FRNRAP.

V gene TRBV12-5 combines with J gene TRBJ1-5; a weak D match, TRBD1 (5 bases). The receptor was derived from a human donor with classical Hodgkin lymphoma. Material: peripheral blood mononuclear cells (PBMCs), obtained before the second cycle of nivolumab. CDR3 in amino acids: CASGLREQGVQPQHF. In DNA, the CDR3 is TGTGCTAGTGGTTTGAGGGAGCAGGGTGTTCAGCCCCAGCATTTT. Together with reference TRBV12-5 and TRBJ1-5, the CDR3 gives the full variable domain: DARVTQTPRHKVTEMGQEVTMRCQPILGHNTVFWYRQTMMQGLELLAYFRNRAPLDDSGMPKDRFSAEMPDATLATLKIQPSEPRDSAVYFCASGLREQGVQPQHFGDGTRLSIL.